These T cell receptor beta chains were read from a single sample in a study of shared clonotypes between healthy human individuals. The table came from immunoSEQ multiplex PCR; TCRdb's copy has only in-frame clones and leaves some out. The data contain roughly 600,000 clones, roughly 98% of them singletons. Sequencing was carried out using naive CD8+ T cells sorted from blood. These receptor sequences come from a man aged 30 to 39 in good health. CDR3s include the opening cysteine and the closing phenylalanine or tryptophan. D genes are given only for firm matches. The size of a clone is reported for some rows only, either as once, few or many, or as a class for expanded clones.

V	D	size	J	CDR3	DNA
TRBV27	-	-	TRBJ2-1	CASSLAAGLYNEQFF	TGTGCCAGCAGTTTAGCGGCTGGCCTCTACAATGAGCAGTTCTTC
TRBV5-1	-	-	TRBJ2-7	CASSSLWDEQYF	TGCGCCAGCAGCTCCCTGTGGGACGAGCAGTACTTC
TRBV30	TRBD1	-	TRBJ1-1	CATTGAYTEAFF	TGTGCCACCACAGGGGCTTACACTGAAGCTTTCTTT
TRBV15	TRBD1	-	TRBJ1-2	CATSSEAGTAYYGYTF	TGTGCCACCAGCAGCGAAGCCGGGACAGCGTACTATGGCTACACCTTC
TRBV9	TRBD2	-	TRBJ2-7	CASSVGNRTSGTYEQYF	TGTGCCAGCAGCGTAGGGAACCGGACTAGCGGGACCTACGAGCAGTACTTC
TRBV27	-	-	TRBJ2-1	CASSFSYYNEQFF	TGTGCCAGCAGTTTCAGTTACTACAATGAGCAGTTCTTC
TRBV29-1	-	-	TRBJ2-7	CSVQNRDISYEQYF	TGCAGCGTTCAAAACCGGGACATTTCCTACGAGCAGTACTTC
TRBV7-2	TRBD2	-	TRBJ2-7	CASSSRDYRYEQYF	TGTGCCAGCAGCAGCCGGGACTACCGTTACGAGCAGTACTTC
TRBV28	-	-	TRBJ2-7	CASSRAYEQYF	TGTGCCAGCAGTCGGGCCTACGAGCAGTACTTC
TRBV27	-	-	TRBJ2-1	CASSGIAVPYNEQFF	TGTGCCAGCAGTGGGATAGCGGTCCCCTACAATGAGCAGTTCTTC
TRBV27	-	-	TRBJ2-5	CASSLLGEEETQYF	TGTGCCAGCAGTTTACTGGGGGAGGAAGAGACCCAGTACTTC
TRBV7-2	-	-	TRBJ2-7	CASSLEYPYEQYF	TGTGCCAGCAGCCTGGAATACCCGTACGAGCAGTACTTC
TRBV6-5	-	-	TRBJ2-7	CASSKLGDPYEQYF	TGTGCCAGCAGCAAGCTAGGCGACCCCTACGAGCAGTACTTC
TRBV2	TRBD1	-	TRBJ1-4	CASSVDRGSTTNEKLFF	TGTGCCAGCAGTGTAGACAGGGGATCAACAACTAATGAAAAACTGTTTTTT
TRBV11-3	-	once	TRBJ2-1	CASSSRLNDEQFF	TGTGCCAGCAGCTCCAGGCTTAACGATGAGCAGTTCTTC
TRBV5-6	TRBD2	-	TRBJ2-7	CASSWGTSRFYEQYF	TGTGCCAGCAGCTGGGGGACTAGCCGATTCTACGAGCAGTACTTC
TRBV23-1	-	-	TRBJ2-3	CASSQSRAVDTQYF	TGCGCCAGCAGTCAATCGAGGGCCGTCGATACGCAGTATTTT
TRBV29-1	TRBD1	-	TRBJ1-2	CSVVDRGIGPYGYTF	TGCAGCGTTGTGGACAGGGGAATCGGTCCTTATGGCTACACCTTC
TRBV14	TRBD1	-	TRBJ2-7	CASSHLPGRGISYEQYF	TGTGCCAGCAGCCATCTCCCCGGCAGGGGGATTTCCTACGAGCAGTACTTC
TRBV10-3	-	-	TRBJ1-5	CAISEYRDSNQPQHF	TGTGCCATCAGTGAGTACAGGGATAGCAATCAGCCCCAGCATTTT
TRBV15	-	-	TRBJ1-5	CATSRDLGGGQPQHF	TGTGCCACCAGCAGAGACCTAGGGGGAGGGCAGCCCCAGCATTTT
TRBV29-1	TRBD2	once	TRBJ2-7	CSVDRPGLVSEQYF	TGCAGCGTTGACCGCCCGGGACTAGTCAGCGAGCAGTACTTC
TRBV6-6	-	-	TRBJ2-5	CASRERRSHQETQYF	TGTGCCAGCAGAGAGAGGCGGAGTCACCAAGAGACCCAGTACTTC
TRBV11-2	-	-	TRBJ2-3	CASSLDADTQYF	TGTGCCAGCAGCTTAGATGCAGATACGCAGTATTTT
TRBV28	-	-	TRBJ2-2	CASSPEPTGELFF	TGTGCCAGCAGTCCCGAACCCACCGGGGAGCTGTTTTTT
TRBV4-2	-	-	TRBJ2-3	CATSTETDTQYF	TGTGCCACCTCCACGGAAACAGATACGCAGTATTTT
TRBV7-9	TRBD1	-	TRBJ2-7	CASSLGRTGSYEQYF	TGTGCCAGCAGCTTAGGGAGGACAGGCTCCTACGAGCAGTACTTC
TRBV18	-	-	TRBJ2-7	CASSPQNRARRDEQYF	TGTGCCAGCTCACCACAAAACAGGGCAAGGAGAGACGAGCAGTACTTC
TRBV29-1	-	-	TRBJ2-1	CSVHSQDGPYNEQFF	TGCAGCGTACATTCTCAGGACGGACCCTACAATGAGCAGTTCTTC
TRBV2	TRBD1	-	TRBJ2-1	CASSEGTGGSEQFF	TGTGCCAGCAGTGAAGGGACAGGGGGCTCTGAGCAGTTCTTC
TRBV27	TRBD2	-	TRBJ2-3	CASSERPGTRRLHTQYF	TGTGCCAGCAGTGAGCGACCCGGGACTAGGCGATTACATACGCAGTATTTT
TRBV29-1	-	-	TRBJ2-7	CSVFEYEQYF	TGCAGCGTGTTTGAATACGAGCAGTACTTC
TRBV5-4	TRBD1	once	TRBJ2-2	CASSPPPGQGSTGELFF	TGTGCCAGCAGCCCACCGCCGGGACAGGGGTCCACCGGGGAGCTGTTTTTT
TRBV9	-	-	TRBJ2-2	CASSSTQSNSGELFF	TGTGCCAGCAGCTCAACCCAATCCAACTCCGGGGAGCTGTTTTTT
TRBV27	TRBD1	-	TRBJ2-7	CASSPDPTGGSYEQYF	TGTGCCAGCAGTCCAGACCCGACAGGGGGCTCCTACGAGCAGTACTTC
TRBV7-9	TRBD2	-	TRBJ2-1	CASSLGGLVSNRYNEQFF	TGTGCCAGCAGCTTAGGGGGACTAGTTTCAAATCGGTACAATGAGCAGTTCTTC
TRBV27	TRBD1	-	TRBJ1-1	CASTQGGRNTEAFF	TGTGCCAGCACCCAGGGGGGCAGGAACACTGAAGCTTTCTTT
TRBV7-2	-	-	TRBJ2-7	CASSLVARSYEQYF	TGTGCCAGCAGCTTAGTCGCCCGGTCCTACGAGCAGTACTTC
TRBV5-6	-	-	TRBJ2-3	CASSPGLSGGTQYF	TGTGCCAGCAGCCCCGGCCTCAGCGGAGGTACGCAGTATTTT
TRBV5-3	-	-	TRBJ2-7	CGVHYEQYF	TGTGGGGTTCACTACGAGCAGTACTTC
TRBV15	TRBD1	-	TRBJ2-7	CATSSEVGGQGLYEQYF	TGTGCCACCAGCAGTGAGGTTGGCGGACAGGGGCTCTACGAGCAGTACTTC
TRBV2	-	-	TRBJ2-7	CASSELGDFYEQYF	TGTGCCAGCAGTGAATTGGGGGACTTCTACGAGCAGTACTTC
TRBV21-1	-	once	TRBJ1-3	CASSNERGGKGNTIYF	TGTGCCAGCAGCAACGAAAGAGGGGGTAAGGGAAACACCATATATTTT
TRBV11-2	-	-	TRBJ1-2	CASSLGRPGEGYTF	TGTGCCAGCAGCTTAGGCAGGCCCGGGGAAGGCTACACCTTC
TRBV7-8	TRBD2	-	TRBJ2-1	CASSPVVAGVRDEQFF	TGTGCCAGCAGCCCCGTAGTAGCGGGAGTTCGGGATGAGCAGTTCTTC
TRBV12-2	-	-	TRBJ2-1	CASRLAIRHNLARETPYNEQFF	TGTGCAAGTCGCTTAGCGATTAGACATAATCTAGCGCGCGAGACACCGTACAATGAGCAGTTCTTC
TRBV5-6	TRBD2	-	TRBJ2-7	CASSTAGLAGTYEQYF	TGTGCCAGCAGCACCGCGGGACTAGCGGGGACCTACGAGCAGTACTTC
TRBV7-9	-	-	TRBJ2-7	CASSLFGEQYF	TGTGCCAGCAGCTTATTCGGCGAGCAGTACTTC
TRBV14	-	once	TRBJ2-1	CASSQGFRATYNEQFF	TGTGCCAGCAGCCAAGGGTTCCGCGCAACCTACAATGAGCAGTTCTTC
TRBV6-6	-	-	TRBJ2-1	CASSYTHNNEQFF	TGTGCCAGCAGTTACACCCACAACAATGAGCAGTTCTTC
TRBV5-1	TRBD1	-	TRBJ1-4	CASSLGTGGFWTRATNEKLFF	TGCGCCAGCAGCTTGGGGACAGGGGGCTTTTGGACTCGTGCAACTAATGAAAAACTGTTTTTT
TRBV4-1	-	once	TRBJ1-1	CASSQGGDEAFF	TGCGCCAGCAGCCAAGGTGGGGATGAAGCTTTCTTT
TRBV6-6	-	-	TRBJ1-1	CASSYPTELNTEAFF	TGTGCCAGCAGTTACCCGACGGAGCTGAACACTGAAGCTTTCTTT
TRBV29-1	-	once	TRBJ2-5	CSVEEENQETQYF	TGCAGCGTTGAAGAGGAGAACCAAGAGACCCAGTACTTC